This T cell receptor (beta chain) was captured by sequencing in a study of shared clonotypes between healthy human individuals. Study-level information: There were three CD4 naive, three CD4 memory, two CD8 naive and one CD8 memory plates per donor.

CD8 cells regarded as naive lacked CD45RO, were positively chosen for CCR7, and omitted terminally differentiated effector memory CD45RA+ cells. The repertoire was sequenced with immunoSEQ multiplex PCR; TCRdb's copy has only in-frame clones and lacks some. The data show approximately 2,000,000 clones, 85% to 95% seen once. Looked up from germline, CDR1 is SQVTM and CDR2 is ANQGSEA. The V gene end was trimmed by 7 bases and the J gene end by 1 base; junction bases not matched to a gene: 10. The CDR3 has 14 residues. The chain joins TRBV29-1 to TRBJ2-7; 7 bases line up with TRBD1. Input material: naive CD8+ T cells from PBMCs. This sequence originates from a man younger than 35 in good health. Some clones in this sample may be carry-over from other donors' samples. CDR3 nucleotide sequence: TGCAGCGCATATGACAGGGATCCTTCCTACGAGCAGTACTTC. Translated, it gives CSAYDRDPSYEQYF.